This is a list of T cell receptor beta chains from one sample in a study of T cell responses to AZD1222 COVID-19 vaccine. Here immunoSEQ multiplex PCR was the method, and the copy in TCRdb shows in-frame clones only, minus some. The table records about 170,000 clones, around 88% of them present only once. The starting material was peripheral blood, obtained 28 days after the second AZD1222 dose. These receptors all come from an adult who received the AZD1222 COVID-19 vaccine. Both conserved end residues are trimmed from each CDR3.

>TRBJ1-4|TRBV18
ASSPQGPNEKLF
>TRBJ1-2|TRBV18
ASSAGTELYGYT
>TRBJ1-2|TRBV4-1
ASSPIRGFYGYT
>TRBJ1-1|TRBV5-1
ASSMGREAF
>TRBJ1-1|TRBV15
ATSRGQGVAQGVEAF
>TRBJ2-2|TRBV27
ASRPQGYTGELF
>TRBJ2-4|TRBV2
ASSERDVKNIQY
>TRBJ2-7|TRBV3-1/TRBV3-2
ASSQVLGGTYEQY
>TRBJ1-2|TRBV11-2
ASSLNRGTDYGYT
>TRBJ1-6|TRBV2
ASSSGRDSYNSPLH
>TRBJ2-2|TRBV18
ASQPGQNTGELF
>TRBJ1-3|TRBV5-1
ASSLEGETFSGNTIY
>TRBJ2-1|TRBV5-8
ASSTLGSGEQF
>TRBJ1-2|TRBV5-6
ASSLGGRDYGYT
>TRBJ2-2|TRBV3-1/TRBV3-2
ASSQDRAVTGELF
>TRBJ2-2|TRBV7-9
ASSLASAGELF
>TRBJ2-7|TRBV11-2
ASSFGGNSYEQY
>TRBJ2-1|TRBV7-2
ASSFGLLYNEQF
>TRBJ2-5|TRBV5-1
ASSLDNTQETQY
>TRBJ2-5|TRBV3-1/TRBV3-2
ASSKGPYQETQY
>TRBJ1-2|TRBV11-2
ASSATEGRDSQDYGYT
>TRBJ2-7|TRBV2
ASSEAGTHYEQY
>TRBJ1-3|TRBV7-7
ASSLGTGAGNTIY
>TRBJ1-5|TRBV6-5
ASSGGGNQPQH
>TRBJ2-1|TRBV3-1/TRBV3-2
ASSQVRAIAGEGEQF
>TRBJ1-6|TRBV15
ATSRDTPFRGSYNSPLH
>TRBJ1-3|TRBV10-3
AISVRPESGAGNTIY
>TRBJ1-2|TRBV7-9
ASSFAGVDYGYT
>TRBJ1-5|TRBV12-3/TRBV12-4
ASSFGAQPQH
>TRBJ1-1|TRBV5-1
ASSFEGNTEAF
>TRBJ2-7|TRBV5-1
ASSLGAERYEQY
>TRBJ2-7|TRBV4-3
ASSQDRHRGRFSSRY
>TRBJ1-2|TRBV19
ASSMLERTNYGYT
>TRBJ1-3|TRBV4-2
ASSQAADRIFNTIY
>TRBJ2-6|TRBV19
ASNKMAGLAPGANVLT
>TRBJ1-1|TRBV6-2/TRBV6-3
ASSYSRKNTEAF
>TRBJ2-1|TRBV19
ASTWGGPNEQF
>TRBJ1-1|TRBV5-4
ASSLDPPGVRNTEAF
>TRBJ2-1|TRBV11-3
ASSLVGTSIDEQF
>TRBJ2-1|TRBV19
ASSLAGGMTYNEQF
>TRBJ2-7|TRBV2
ASGGDGAYEQY
>TRBJ2-3|TRBV29-1
SVLLAGIDTQY
>TRBJ2-7|TRBV5-1
ASSPGGNYEQY
>TRBJ1-2|TRBV9
ASSVGHTGYNYGYT
>TRBJ2-7|TRBV7-9
ASSSGVPEQY
>TRBJ2-7|TRBV10-2
ASSVSDRQY
>TRBJ2-1|TRBV10-3
AISRPLGPSSYNEQF
>TRBJ1-1|TRBV4-1
ASSQTFPGENTEAF
>TRBJ1-2|TRBV7-8
ASSLSARGNYGYT
>TRBJ2-2|TRBV9
ASSVGLGYTGELF
>TRBJ1-6|TRBV4-1
ASSQDRVGSPLH
>TRBJ2-7|TRBV6-1
ASSETSGGSEQY
>TRBJ2-2|TRBV7-7
ASSPTLSRGLNTGELF
>TRBJ1-4|TRBV7-9
ASSAFGGGQEKLF
>TRBJ2-7|TRBV7-9
ASSPRQSYEQY
>TRBJ1-4|TRBV4-2
ASSPVWGQGASSNEKLF
>TRBJ2-1|TRBV11-2
ASSTTHNEQF
>TRBJ2-1|TRBV9
ASSVVGTSGGPQF
>TRBJ1-4|TRBV6-5
ASSYSYRNEKLF